A selection of T cell receptor beta chains follows, all from one sample in a study of cytomegalovirus exposure and HLA in healthy donors. The repertoire was sequenced with immunoSEQ multiplex PCR; TCRdb's copy has only in-frame clones and lacks some. The data show 150,000 to 200,000 clones, roughly 85% seen once. Sequencing was performed on PBMCs. Every receptor here comes from a man between 18 and 29 years old in good health and CMV-seropositive. CDR3s include the opening cysteine and the closing phenylalanine or tryptophan. D genes are given only for firm matches. Rows give clone size only sometimes, using once, few, many, or a class for an expanded clone.

j_call: TRBJ2-7
clone_size: NA
v_call: TRBV20-1
d_call: NA
cdr3_nt: TGCAGTGCTAGAGATCTCTACGAGCAGTACTTC
cdr3_aa: CSARDLYEQYF

j_call: TRBJ2-1
clone_size: NA
v_call: TRBV5-4
d_call: TRBD2
cdr3_nt: TGTGCCAGCAGCCCAACTAGGACTAGCGGGGCACATGAGCAGTTCTTC
cdr3_aa: CASSPTRTSGAHEQFF

j_call: TRBJ1-2
clone_size: NA
v_call: TRBV5-1
d_call: NA
cdr3_nt: TGCGCCAGCAGCCTCGACAGCGACTATGGCTACACCTTC
cdr3_aa: CASSLDSDYGYTF

j_call: TRBJ2-3
clone_size: NA
v_call: TRBV5-1
d_call: NA
cdr3_nt: TGCGCCAGCAGCTTGGCAGGGGTCGATACGCAGTATTTT
cdr3_aa: CASSLAGVDTQYF

j_call: TRBJ2-7
clone_size: NA
v_call: TRBV19
d_call: NA
cdr3_nt: TGTGCCAGTAGTATGAGCCAGGGCCTAAACTACGAGCAGTACTTC
cdr3_aa: CASSMSQGLNYEQYF

j_call: TRBJ2-5
clone_size: once
v_call: TRBV6-1
d_call: TRBD1
cdr3_nt: TGTGCCAGCAACAAGGACAGGGTAGGGGAGACCCAGTACTTC
cdr3_aa: CASNKDRVGETQYF

j_call: TRBJ1-2
clone_size: NA
v_call: TRBV11-3
d_call: NA
cdr3_nt: TGTGCCAGCAGCTTGGGTACCCACGACAGTGCCTATGGCTACACCTTC
cdr3_aa: CASSLGTHDSAYGYTF

j_call: TRBJ2-1
clone_size: NA
v_call: TRBV5-1
d_call: TRBD1
cdr3_nt: TGCGCCAGCAGCTTGGTTGACAGGGGAGCTGAGCAGTTCTTC
cdr3_aa: CASSLVDRGAEQFF

j_call: TRBJ2-7
clone_size: NA
v_call: TRBV29-1
d_call: TRBD2
cdr3_nt: TGCAGCGTTGGGGGAGGGCCATCCTACGAGCAGTACTTC
cdr3_aa: CSVGGGPSYEQYF

j_call: TRBJ2-2
clone_size: NA
v_call: TRBV7-9
d_call: NA
cdr3_nt: TGTGCCAGCAGCCCCTTCCCAGGCGGGGAGCTGTTTTTT
cdr3_aa: CASSPFPGGELFF

j_call: TRBJ1-1
clone_size: NA
v_call: TRBV7-9
d_call: NA
cdr3_nt: TGTGCCAGCAGCTTAGTCCCAGGGACTGAAGCTTTCTTT
cdr3_aa: CASSLVPGTEAFF

j_call: TRBJ1-5
clone_size: NA
v_call: TRBV10-2
d_call: NA
cdr3_nt: TGCGCCAGTAGGGGAATTTCAGGCAATCAGCCCCAGCATTTT
cdr3_aa: CASRGISGNQPQHF

j_call: TRBJ1-3
clone_size: NA
v_call: TRBV19
d_call: NA
cdr3_nt: TGTGCCAGTAACAACCAATTCTCTGGAAACACCATATATTTT
cdr3_aa: CASNNQFSGNTIYF

j_call: TRBJ2-1
clone_size: NA
v_call: TRBV27
d_call: TRBD2
cdr3_nt: TGTGCCAGCAGTTTCTCGCCTAGCGGAAATGAGCAGTTCTTC
cdr3_aa: CASSFSPSGNEQFF

j_call: TRBJ1-6
clone_size: NA
v_call: TRBV18
d_call: NA
cdr3_nt: TGTGCCAGCTCACCTCTCGGAGGGTCCTATAATTCACCCCTCCACTTT
cdr3_aa: CASSPLGGSYNSPLHF

j_call: TRBJ1-6
clone_size: NA
v_call: TRBV2
d_call: NA
cdr3_nt: TGTGCCAGCGTCGAGGGCAATTCACCCCTCCACTTT
cdr3_aa: CASVEGNSPLHF